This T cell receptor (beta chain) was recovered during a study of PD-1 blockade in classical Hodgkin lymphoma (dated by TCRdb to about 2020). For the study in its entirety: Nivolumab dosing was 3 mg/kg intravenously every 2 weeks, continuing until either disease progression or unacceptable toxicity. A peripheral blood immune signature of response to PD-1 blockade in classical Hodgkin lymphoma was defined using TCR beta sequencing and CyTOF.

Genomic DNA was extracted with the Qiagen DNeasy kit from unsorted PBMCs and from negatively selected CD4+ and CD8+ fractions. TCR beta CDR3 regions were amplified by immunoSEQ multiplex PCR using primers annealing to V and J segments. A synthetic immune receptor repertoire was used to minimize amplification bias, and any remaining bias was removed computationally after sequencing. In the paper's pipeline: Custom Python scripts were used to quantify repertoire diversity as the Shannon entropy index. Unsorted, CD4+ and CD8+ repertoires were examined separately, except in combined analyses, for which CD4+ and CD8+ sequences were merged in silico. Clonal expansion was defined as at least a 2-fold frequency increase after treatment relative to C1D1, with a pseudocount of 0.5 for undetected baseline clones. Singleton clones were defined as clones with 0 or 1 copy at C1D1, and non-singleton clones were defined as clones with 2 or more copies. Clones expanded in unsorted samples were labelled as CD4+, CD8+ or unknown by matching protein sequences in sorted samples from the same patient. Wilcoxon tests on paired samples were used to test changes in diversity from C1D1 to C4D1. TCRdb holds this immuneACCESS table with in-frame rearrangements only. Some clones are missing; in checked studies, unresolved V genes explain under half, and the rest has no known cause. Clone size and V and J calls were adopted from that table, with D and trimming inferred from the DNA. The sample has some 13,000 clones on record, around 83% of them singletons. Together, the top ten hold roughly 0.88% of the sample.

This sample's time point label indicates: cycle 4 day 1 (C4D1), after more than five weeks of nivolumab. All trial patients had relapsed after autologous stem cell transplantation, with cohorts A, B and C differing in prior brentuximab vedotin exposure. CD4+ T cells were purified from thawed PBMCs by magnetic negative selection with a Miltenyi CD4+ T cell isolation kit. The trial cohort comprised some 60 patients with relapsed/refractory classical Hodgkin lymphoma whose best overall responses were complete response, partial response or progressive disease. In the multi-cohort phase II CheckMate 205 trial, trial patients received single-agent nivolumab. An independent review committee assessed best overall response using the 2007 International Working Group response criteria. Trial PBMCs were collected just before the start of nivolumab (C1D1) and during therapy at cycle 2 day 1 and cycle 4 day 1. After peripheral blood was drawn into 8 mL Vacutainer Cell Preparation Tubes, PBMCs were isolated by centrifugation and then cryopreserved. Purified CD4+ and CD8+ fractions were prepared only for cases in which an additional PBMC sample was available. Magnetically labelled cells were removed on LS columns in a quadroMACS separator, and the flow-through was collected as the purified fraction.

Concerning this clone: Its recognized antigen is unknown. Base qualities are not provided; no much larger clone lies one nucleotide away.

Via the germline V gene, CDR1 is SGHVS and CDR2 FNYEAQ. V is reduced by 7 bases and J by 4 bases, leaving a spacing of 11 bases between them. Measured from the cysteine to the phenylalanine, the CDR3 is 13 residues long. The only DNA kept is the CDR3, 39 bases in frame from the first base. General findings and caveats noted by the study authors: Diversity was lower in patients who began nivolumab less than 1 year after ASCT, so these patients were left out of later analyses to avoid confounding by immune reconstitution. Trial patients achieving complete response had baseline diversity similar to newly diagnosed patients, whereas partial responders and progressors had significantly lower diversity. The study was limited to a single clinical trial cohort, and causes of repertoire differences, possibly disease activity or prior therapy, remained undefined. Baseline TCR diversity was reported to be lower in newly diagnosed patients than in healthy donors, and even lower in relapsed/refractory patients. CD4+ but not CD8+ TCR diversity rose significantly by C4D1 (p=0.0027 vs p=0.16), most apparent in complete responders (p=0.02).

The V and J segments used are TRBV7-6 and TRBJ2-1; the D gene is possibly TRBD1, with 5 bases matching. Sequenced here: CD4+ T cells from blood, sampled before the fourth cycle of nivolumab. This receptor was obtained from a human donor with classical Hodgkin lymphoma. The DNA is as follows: TGTGCCAGCACCGTCCAGGGTTACAATGAGCAGTTCTTC. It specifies CASTVQGYNEQFF.